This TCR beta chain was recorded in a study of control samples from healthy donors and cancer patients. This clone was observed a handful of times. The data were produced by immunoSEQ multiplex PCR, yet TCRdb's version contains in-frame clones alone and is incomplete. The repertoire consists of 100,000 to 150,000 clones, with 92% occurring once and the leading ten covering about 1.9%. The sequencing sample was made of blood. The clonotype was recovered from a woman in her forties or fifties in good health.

DNA for the CDR3: TGTGCCACCAGCAGAGATTTAGGGGCCGGATCCTACGAGCAGTACTTC. The encoded protein is CATSRDLGAGSYEQYF. J is TRBJ2-7 and V is TRBV15; D might be TRBD1 (5 bases). The CDR3 covers 16 residues. Per the germline V gene, CDR1 is LNHNV and CDR2 is YYDKDF (reference sequence). Trimming left V 0 bases short and J 1 base short, with 13 bases between.